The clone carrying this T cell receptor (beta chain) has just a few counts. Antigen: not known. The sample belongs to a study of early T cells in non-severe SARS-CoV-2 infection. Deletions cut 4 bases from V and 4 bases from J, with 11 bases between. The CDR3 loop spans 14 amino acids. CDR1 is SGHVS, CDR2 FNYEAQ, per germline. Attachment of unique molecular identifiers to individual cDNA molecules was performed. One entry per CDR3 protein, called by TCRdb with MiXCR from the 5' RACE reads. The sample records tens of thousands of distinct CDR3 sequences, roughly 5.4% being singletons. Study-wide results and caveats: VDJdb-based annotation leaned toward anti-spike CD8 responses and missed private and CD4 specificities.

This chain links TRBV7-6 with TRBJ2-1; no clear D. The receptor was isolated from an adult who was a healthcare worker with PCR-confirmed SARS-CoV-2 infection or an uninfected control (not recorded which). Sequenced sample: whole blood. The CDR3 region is CASSSALEYNEQFF. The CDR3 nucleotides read TGTGCCAGCAGCTCCGCATTGGAGTACAATGAGCAGTTCTTC.